This T cell receptor beta chain is drawn from a study of Ad26.COV2.S vaccination and SARS-CoV-2 variants listed by TCRdb under 2021. For context, the study as a whole: Sequencing of the TCRbeta repertoire served to evaluate the specificity and breadth of SARS-CoV-2-reactive T cell receptors following Ad26.COV2.S vaccination. The TCR-sequenced set comprised about 30 samples: about 19 Ad26.COV2.S vaccine recipients, 5 placebo recipients and 8 SARS-CoV-2 convalescent individuals.

What the work shows at the level of the full study, not this receptor alone: Non-spike TCR breadth was comparable between vaccine and placebo recipients, consistent with the vaccine containing only spike. After vaccination, spike-specific CD8+ and CD4+ T cell responses were reported to show substantial breadth. The authors noted that total T cell responses may have been underestimated by the TCR breadth and depth analyses. Compared with placebo recipients, Ad26.COV2.S recipients showed higher spike-specific TCR breadth (P = 0.0014).

As concerns this clone: Its recognized antigen is unknown. No base quality information exists; no much larger clone differs at one position.

Per the publication, the time point label means: individuals recovered from natural SARS-CoV-2 infection. The immunoSEQ Assay was the method used to sequence TCRbeta CDR3 regions. After extraction, genomic DNA underwent amplification by bias-controlled multiplex PCR, followed by high-throughput sequencing. The authors' analysis ran thus. To quantify the absolute abundance of every unique TCRbeta CDR3 region, sequences were collapsed and filtered. T cell fraction was estimated by normalizing TCRbeta template counts to usable DNA, which was measured by amplifying reference genes present in all nucleated cells. Repertoire TCRs were annotated as SARS-CoV-2-specific when V gene, CDR3 amino acid sequence and J gene were exactly matched to a known reactive TCR set. The reference SARS-CoV-2 TCR set was derived from MIRA and filtered for enrichment in COVID-19-positive ImmuneCODE repertoires, a step that removed public or cross-reactive TCRs. Drawing on the MIRA antigens, annotated TCRs were analysed further at the level of specific ORF or position within ORF. Breadth was defined as the number of annotated unique rearrangements divided by the total number of unique productive rearrangements, and depth was defined as the summed frequency of the annotated unique rearrangements. Group comparisons of TCR breadth used two-sided Wilcoxon rank-sum tests. TCRdb obtained this table from immuneACCESS and retained in-frame rearrangements with V and J assigned. These tables miss some clones; where compared with another copy, unresolved V genes account for less than half of the shortfall, and the remainder is unexplained. Clone size and the V and J calls come from that table; the DNA yielded D and trimming. The sample has hundreds of thousands of clones on record, 92% of them singletons. The top ten hold roughly 3.9% of the sample.

Via the germline V gene, CDR1 is MGHDK and CDR2 SYGVNS. V loses 5 bases at its end and J loses 3 bases; junction bases beyond the gene matches: 11. Its CDR3 holds 16 amino acids, cysteine through phenylalanine. The DNA shown is the 48-base CDR3, in frame from base 1. Material: peripheral blood, obtained after recovery from COVID-19. The sequence joins TRBV25-1 to TRBJ2-7, and 9 junctional nucleotides match TRBD2. The receptor's source is a human donor who had recovered from COVID-19. The nucleotides read TGTGCCAGCAGTCGGGCTAGCGGGGAACCATACTACGAGCAGTACTTC. Its protein reads: CASSRASGEPYYEQYF.